The next 11 T cell receptor beta chains were all read from a single sample in a study of OX40 agonist ivuxolimab in advanced cancers. The repertoire was sequenced with immunoSEQ multiplex PCR; TCRdb's copy has only in-frame clones and lacks some. The table has some 60,000 clones, roughly 92% seen once; the top ten hold around a sixth. The sequences come from CD4+ or CD8+ T cells sorted from blood, collected in a trial of the OX40 agonist ivuxolimab. All receptors derive from an adult with an advanced solid tumor such as melanoma, head and neck, liver or kidney cancer.

Comment on this clone: A junction boundary mismatches the germline segment, possibly from a read error. The V call is TRBV20-1, the J call TRBJ2-7, with 8 bases identical to TRBD1. The length of the CDR3 is 11 residues. CDR1 DFQATT and CDR2 SNEGSKA come from the germline V gene (reference sequence). Here the CDR3 reads CSARDGQGTHF. The CDR3 region has the DNA TGCAGTGCTAGAGATGGACAGGGAACCCACTTC.

This chain joins TRBV6-6 and TRBJ2-2; 7 nucleotides line up with TRBD1. The length of the CDR3 is 14 residues. In germline, CDR1 is MNHNY, CDR2 SVGAGI (reference sequence). Trimming removed 2 bases from V and 7 bases from J; junction bases left unmatched: 4. Written as DNA, the CDR3 is TGTGCCAGCAGTTACGAGGGGGCGGGCGGGGAGCTGTTTTTT. It is translated as CASSYEGAGGELFF.

The chain links TRBV19 to TRBJ2-5; 8 bases line up with TRBD1. Germline CDR1 LNHDA, CDR2 SQIVND (reference sequence). The ends lost 5 bases at V and 5 bases at J; junction bases unmatched: 7. The length of the CDR3 is 14 residues. This CDR3 is CASSGRQGLETQYF. CDR3 nucleotide sequence: TGTGCCAGTAGTGGGAGACAGGGGTTGGAGACCCAGTACTTC.

The gene calls are TRBV27 and TRBJ2-7, with D unclear. Trimming removed 7 bases from V and 0 bases from J, with 4 bases in between. Germline V CDR1 and CDR2: MNHEY, SMNVEV (reference sequence). CDR3 length: 11 residues. The CDR3 spells CASTLSYEQYF. The CDR3 nucleotides read TGTGCCAGCACCCTCTCCTACGAGCAGTACTTC.

The rearrangement uses TRBV27 and TRBJ2-7, with 8 bases lining up with TRBD1. The V and J ends lost 6 bases and 2 bases, in that order; junction bases with no gene match: 6. Per the germline V gene, CDR1 is MNHEY and CDR2 is SMNVEV (reference sequence). The CDR3 sequence is 14 residues long. The CDR3 region has the DNA TGTGCCAGCAGCCATGGGGGACAGGCCTACGAGCAGTACTTC. Its translation: CASSHGGQAYEQYF.

J is TRBJ2-2 and V is TRBV5-6, with D possibly being TRBD1 (6 bases). Germline loops: CDR1 SGHDT, CDR2 YYEEEE. Trimming removed 4 bases from V and 7 bases from J, with 17 bases in between. The CDR3 is made up of 15 amino acids. This chain's CDR3 is CASSNEGRGIGELFF. In DNA form, the CDR3 reads TGTGCCAGCAGCAATGAGGGCAGGGGAATCGGGGAGCTGTTTTTT.

The rearrangement joins TRBV6-1 to TRBJ2-1, with 7 nucleotides matching TRBD1. With 6 bases clipped from V and 8 bases from J, the junction kept 10 bases outside the gene matches. The CDR3 is 14 residues long. Per the germline V gene, CDR1 is MNHNS and CDR2 is SASEGT. CDR3 amino acids: CASRQGVGGDEQFF. The CDR3 region has the DNA TGTGCCAGCAGGCAGGGGGTTGGGGGCGATGAGCAGTTCTTC.

This sequence joins TRBV6-6 and TRBJ2-3, with a weak D call TRBD1 (5 bases). The CDR3 covers 15 residues. Deletions cut 0 bases from V and 1 base from J, with 8 bases between. Germline V gives CDR1 MNHNY, CDR2 SVGAGI (reference sequence). The CDR3 sequence is CASSYSQGGTDTQYF. DNA for the CDR3: TGTGCCAGCAGTTACTCCCAGGGTGGCACAGATACGCAGTATTTT.

The chain uses TRBV25-1 and TRBJ1-5; the D is unclear. The CDR3 contains 14 residues. Trimming left V 3 bases short and J 3 bases short, with 9 bases between. The germline gives CDR1 MGHDK, CDR2 SYGVNS. CDR3 region: CASSDTGVNQPQHF. The CDR3 bases are TGTGCCAGCAGTGATACCGGGGTCAATCAGCCCCAGCATTTT. Full variable domain (rest looked up from reference TRBV25-1 and TRBJ1-5): EADIYQTPRYLVIGTGKKITLECSQTMGHDKMYWYQQDPGMELHLIHYSYGVNSTEKGDLSSESTVSRIRTEHFPLTLESARPSHTSQYLCASSDTGVNQPQHFGDGTRLSIL.

This clone was counted a single time. The sample contains more than one DNA sequence encoding this CDR3. In nucleotides, the CDR3 is TGTGCCAGCAGCCTTGGGGACACTGAAGCTTTCTTT. Residues: CASSLGDTEAFF. J is TRBJ1-1 and V is TRBV11-3; no clear D. This CDR3 spans 12 amino acids. Trimming pared 5 bases from V and 3 bases from J, leaving 7 bases between. Looked up from germline, CDR1 is SGHNT and CDR2 is YENEEA.

This clone was observed a single time. The chain joins TRBV7-9 to TRBJ2-7, with D hard to call. Germline assignment: CDR1 SEHNR and CDR2 FQNEAQ (reference sequence). This CDR3 contains 12 residues. Trimming stripped 3 bases from V and 2 bases from J, with 5 bases between. DNA for the CDR3: TGTGCCAGCAGCTTTGGGACCTACGAGCAGTACTTC. It translates to CASSFGTYEQYF.